Many counts were recorded for the clone carrying this T cell receptor beta chain. As yet, its antigen is unknown. Mismatch with germline at one junction end may stem from a read error. The CDR3 has 13 amino acids. The germline gives CDR1 SSHAT, CDR2 FNYEAQ (reference sequence). The cDNA was generated through 5'RACE incorporating 10-nucleotide random UMIs. TCRdb analysed the 5' RACE reads with MiXCR anew, one entry per CDR3 protein. The data show 20,000 or so distinct CDR3 sequences, 2.6% seen once. This sample stems from a study of neurological immune-mediated disorders. Study in general: Of some 34 multiple sclerosis patients, approximately 31 were relapsing-remitting and 3 secondary progressive.

Study observations and caveats: In HTLV-1-associated myelopathy, TCR clonal expansion was greatest, whereas multiple sclerosis had the least, falling below healthy controls. Phylogenetic grouping assigned the repertoires of 18 of 34 multiple sclerosis patients to a single related-CDR3 cluster, which may represent a signature.

The receptor was derived from a woman under 30 with multiple sclerosis. The specimen was PBMCs. The chain carries TRBV7-7 and TRBJ2-2; maybe TRBD1 (5 bases). The CDR3 DNA reads as TGTGCTAGCAGCAGGGATATAGCCGGGGAGCTGTTTTTT. It translates to CASSRDIAGELFF.